The clone carrying this T cell receptor (beta chain) was detected only a few times. What it recognizes is unknown. Following RNA extraction, reverse transcription yielded cDNA that acted as the sequencing template. Produced via immunoSEQ multiplex PCR; TCRdb's table is partial and in-frame only. Of about 210,000 clones in the sample, 43% are singletons; the top ten hold roughly 2.8%. The data stem from a study of CD8+ T cells in alopecia areata. Study-level background: Each of the treated patients was given oral tofacitinib, 5 to 10 mg twice daily, for moderate-to-severe alopecia areata.

Study-wide points: Scalp lesions, especially in alopecia totalis/universalis, had higher clonality than normal scalp. With patients, TCR sharing proved less clear than in mice, a difference possibly related to HLA.

Described treatment: oral pan-JAK inhibitor, 5-10 mg twice daily. Sorting from PBMCs produced CD4+ and CD8+ T cells. Sequenced here: CD4+ T cells sorted from blood, sampled around week 36, from a patient treated with tofacitinib. The receptor was derived from a human donor with alopecia areata.

CDR3 sequence: CASSQGSGTHATEQYF. The CDR3 DNA reads as TGTGCCAGCAGCCAAGGGTCCGGGACCCACGCTACCGAGCAGTACTTC. The chain links TRBV14 to TRBJ2-7, with D possibly called TRBD1 or TRBD2 (5 bases each). CDR1 is SGHDN and CDR2 is FVKESK in the germline V gene. V was trimmed by 1 base and J by 6 bases, leaving 19 bases between them. The CDR3 totals 16 residues.